This TCR beta chain was captured by sequencing in a study of blood T cell repertoires in COVID-19. Whole-study context: Some COVID-19 samples were acute and others convalescent; all came from the United States, Italy and Spain. The cDNA or gDNA used as material had been derived from T cells, B-cell-depleted T cells, or PBMCs.

In the original processing: Estimation of nucleated cell counts was performed using reference gene primer amplification. TCRdb keeps only in-frame clones here, not all; method: immunoSEQ multiplex PCR. V and J calls and clone size are those listed in that table; D and trimming were worked out from the DNA. This sample yields roughly 240,000 clones, of which 70% to 85% are seen a single time; around 2.4% belongs to the top ten. Germline V gene data show CDR1 as SSHAT and CDR2 as FNYEAQ (reference sequence). V lost 5 bases and J lost 3; bases outside the gene matches: 12. CDR3 size: 16 residues. This sequence was found in a man aged 35-49 years who had recovered from COVID-19. The rearrangement joins TRBV7-7 to TRBJ1-1, with 7 bases aligning to TRBD1. The material sequenced was peripheral blood. The CDR3 DNA is TGTGCCAGCAGCCCTAGACAGGGCTTTTTATACACTGAAGCTTTCTTT. Its protein product is CASSPRQGFLYTEAFF.